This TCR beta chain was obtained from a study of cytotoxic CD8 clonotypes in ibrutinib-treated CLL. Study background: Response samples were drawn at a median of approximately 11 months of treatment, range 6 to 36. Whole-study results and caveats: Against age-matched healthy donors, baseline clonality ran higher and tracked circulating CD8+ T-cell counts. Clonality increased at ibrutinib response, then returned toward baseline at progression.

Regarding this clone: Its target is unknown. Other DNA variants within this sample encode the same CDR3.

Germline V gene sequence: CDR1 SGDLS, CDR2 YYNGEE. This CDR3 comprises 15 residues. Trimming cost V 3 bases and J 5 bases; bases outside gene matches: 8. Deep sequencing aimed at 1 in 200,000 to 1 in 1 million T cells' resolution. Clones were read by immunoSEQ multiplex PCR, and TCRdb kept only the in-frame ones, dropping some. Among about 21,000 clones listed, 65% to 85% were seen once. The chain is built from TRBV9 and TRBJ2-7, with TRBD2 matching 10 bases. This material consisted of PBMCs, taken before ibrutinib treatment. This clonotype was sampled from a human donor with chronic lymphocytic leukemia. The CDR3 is CASSGGASGGHEQYF. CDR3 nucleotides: TGTGCCAGCAGCGGGGGGGCTAGCGGGGGTCACGAGCAGTACTTC.